The rows below give T cell receptor beta chains drawn from one sample of a study of shared clonotypes between healthy human individuals. Only in-frame clones appear in the TCRdb table, and some are missing; sequencing was by immunoSEQ multiplex PCR. The table records about 1 million clones, approximately 70% of them present only once. Sequenced sample: memory CD4+ T cells sorted from blood. The receptors were gathered from a man younger than 30 in good health. Both conserved end residues are part of each CDR3. D genes are given only for firm matches. Rows give clone size only sometimes, using once, few, many, or a class for an expanded clone.

-,TRBJ2-7,-,TRBV29-1,CSVEDTFYEQYF,TGCAGCGTTGAAGACACCTTCTACGAGCAGTACTTC
-,TRBJ2-1,-,TRBV6-5,CASRPDGISYNEQFF,TGTGCCAGCAGACCCGACGGAATCTCCTACAATGAGCAGTTCTTC
TRBD1,TRBJ2-2,-,TRBV30,CAWRPYMGQGAGELFF,TGTGCCTGGAGACCGTACATGGGACAGGGTGCCGGGGAGCTGTTTTTT
-,TRBJ1-5,-,TRBV18,CASSSLGVGNQPQHF,TGTGCCAGCTCCTCTCTCGGGGTTGGCAATCAGCCCCAGCATTTT
-,TRBJ2-3,-,TRBV12-5,CASGDSRGYTQYF,TGTGCTAGTGGTGACAGTCGAGGATATACGCAGTATTTT
-,TRBJ2-1,-,TRBV12-2,CASRPRTSGNCNEQFF,TGTGCAAGTCGCCCCAGGACTAGCGGGAACTGCAATGAGCAGTTCTTC
-,TRBJ2-2,-,TRBV5-6,CASSLLATGELFF,TGTGCCAGCAGCTTGCTAGCGACCGGGGAGCTGTTTTTT
-,TRBJ2-5,-,TRBV18,CASSPRREETQYF,TGTGCCAGCTCACCTAGAAGGGAAGAGACCCAGTACTTC
TRBD1,TRBJ1-6,-,TRBV7-9,CASSLGTGAPAPLHF,TGTGCCAGCAGCTTGGGGACAGGGGCCCCGGCCCCCCTCCACTTT
TRBD2,TRBJ2-7,-,TRBV30,CAGELAGLSYEQYF,TGTGCCGGCGAACTAGCGGGATTGAGCTACGAGCAGTACTTC
-,TRBJ1-5,-,TRBV21-1,CASSDGQVNQPQHF,TGTGCCAGCAGCGACGGACAGGTCAATCAGCCCCAGCATTTT
-,TRBJ2-7,-,TRBV7-6,CASSLDGIRRGEQYF,TGTGCCAGCAGCTTAGACGGGATCCGGAGAGGGGAGCAGTACTTC
TRBD2,TRBJ2-1,once,TRBV7-2,CASRPWTSGYNEQFF,TGTGCCAGCAGACCATGGACTAGCGGATACAATGAGCAGTTCTTC
-,TRBJ2-7,-,TRBV10-3,CAISTIEGDEQYF,TGTGCCATCAGTACCATAGAGGGGGACGAGCAGTACTTC
-,TRBJ1-5,-,TRBV30,CAWRSGLGNQPQHF,TGTGCCTGGAGGTCAGGCTTGGGCAATCAGCCCCAGCATTTT
-,TRBJ2-2,-,TRBV2,CASSNTNTGELFF,TGTGCCAGCAGTAATACGAACACCGGGGAGCTGTTTTTT
-,TRBJ2-7,-,TRBV27,CASSLGWEGDSYEQYF,TGTGCCAGCAGTTTAGGATGGGAGGGGGACTCCTACGAGCAGTACTTC
TRBD1,TRBJ1-4,-,TRBV7-6,CASSQGVSPNEKLFF,TGTGCCAGCAGCCAGGGGGTCAGCCCTAATGAAAAACTGTTTTTT
TRBD1,TRBJ2-7,-,TRBV6-6,CASSRDRGSEQYF,TGTGCCAGCAGCCGGGACAGGGGATCCGAGCAGTACTTC
-,TRBJ2-5,-,TRBV28,CASSSVIGARETQYF,TGTGCCAGCAGCTCGGTAATTGGGGCTCGGGAGACCCAGTACTTC
-,TRBJ1-1,-,TRBV6-5,CASSYHTTGRNTEAFF,TGTGCCAGCAGTTACCATACTACCGGGAGGAACACTGAAGCTTTCTTT
-,TRBJ2-6,-,TRBV2,CASSEGARGANVLTF,TGTGCCAGCAGTGAAGGGGCCCGGGGGGCCAACGTCCTGACTTTC
TRBD1,TRBJ1-4,-,TRBV6-5,CASSYTGTGNEKLFF,TGTGCCAGCAGTTATACCGGGACAGGGAACGAAAAACTGTTTTTT
TRBD1,TRBJ2-7,once,TRBV9,CASSLSWGTGIGEQYF,TGTGCCAGCAGTTTAAGCTGGGGGACAGGGATAGGGGAGCAGTACTTC
TRBD2,TRBJ2-1,few,TRBV6-6,CASSASGGHNEQFF,TGTGCCAGCAGCGCTAGCGGGGGTCACAATGAGCAGTTCTTC
-,TRBJ2-5,-,TRBV30,CAWSTLETQYF,TGTGCCTGGTCTACCTTGGAGACCCAGTACTTC
-,TRBJ1-2,-,TRBV11-2,CASSLSGRAGYTF,TGTGCCAGCAGCTTGTCAGGGAGGGCCGGCTACACCTTC
TRBD2,TRBJ2-7,-,TRBV5-4,CASSLAGLAGDVQGQYF,TGTGCCAGCAGCTTGGCGGGACTAGCGGGAGATGTTCAGGGGCAGTACTTC
TRBD2,TRBJ2-7,-,TRBV5-5,CASSLGLPLAGAVYEQYF,TGTGCCAGCAGCTTGGGCCTCCCACTAGCGGGGGCCGTGTACGAGCAGTACTTC
-,TRBJ1-5,-,TRBV19,CASSTQQGGNQPQHF,TGTGCCAGTAGTACACAACAGGGAGGTAATCAGCCCCAGCATTTT
TRBD1,TRBJ2-3,-,TRBV5-1,CASSLQGAADTQYF,TGCGCCAGCAGCTTGCAGGGGGCGGCTGATACGCAGTATTTT
-,TRBJ1-2,-,TRBV4-1,CASSQEVPYIQRPNYGYTF,TGCGCCAGCAGCCAAGAGGTCCCGTACATTCAGAGACCTAACTATGGCTACACCTTC
TRBD2,TRBJ2-7,few,TRBV7-2,CASSPRAGPTYEQYF,TGTGCCAGCAGCCCCCGAGCGGGACCCACCTACGAGCAGTACTTC
-,TRBJ2-7,few,TRBV5-4,CASSLDGAFSSYEQYF,TGTGCCAGCAGCTTGGATGGGGCCTTCAGCTCCTACGAGCAGTACTTC
TRBD1,TRBJ1-2,once,TRBV19,CASSIGQGIYGYTF,TGTGCCAGTAGTATTGGACAGGGGATCTATGGCTACACCTTC
-,TRBJ2-7,-,TRBV7-2,CASSLSRGYEQYF,TGTGCCAGCAGCCTGAGTCGGGGCTACGAGCAGTACTTC
TRBD1,TRBJ2-7,-,TRBV5-1,CASSGGQGYEQYF,TGCGCCAGCAGCGGGGGACAGGGTTACGAGCAGTACTTC
TRBD1,TRBJ2-7,-,TRBV4-1,CASSQGATGGFYEQYF,TGCGCCAGCAGCCAAGGGGCGACAGGGGGGTTTTACGAGCAGTACTTC
-,TRBJ1-2,-,TRBV6-1,CASSEVGASYGYTF,TGTGCCAGCAGTGAAGTCGGGGCCTCCTATGGCTACACCTTC
-,TRBJ2-3,-,TRBV5-1,CASSIQGGPTDTQYF,TGCGCCAGCAGCATTCAGGGGGGCCCCACAGATACGCAGTATTTT
TRBD2,TRBJ2-1,-,TRBV10-2,CASSGTSGHNEQFF,TGCGCCAGCAGCGGAACTAGCGGGCACAATGAGCAGTTCTTC
-,TRBJ1-6,-,TRBV5-6,CASTPGSSYNSPLHF,TGTGCCAGCACTCCGGGCAGCTCCTATAATTCACCCCTCCACTTT
-,TRBJ1-2,-,TRBV19,CASSTPGRDYGYTF,TGTGCCAGTAGTACCCCCGGCAGGGACTATGGCTACACCTTC
TRBD1,TRBJ1-4,-,TRBV6-5,CASSQDRGNEKLFF,TGTGCCAGCAGTCAGGACAGGGGGAATGAAAAACTGTTTTTT
-,TRBJ1-4,-,TRBV30,CAWNTGALNEKLFF,TGTGCCTGGAACACGGGGGCCCTTAATGAAAAACTGTTTTTT
TRBD2,TRBJ2-1,-,TRBV30,CAWRPGGASYNEQFF,TGTGCCTGGAGGCCGGGGGGGGCGAGCTACAATGAGCAGTTCTTC
-,TRBJ2-7,-,TRBV25-1,CASSERSLSEQYF,TGTGCCAGCAGTGAAAGGAGTCTGTCCGAGCAGTACTTC
-,TRBJ1-5,few,TRBV11-2,CASSVSGNQPQHF,TGTGCCAGCAGCGTTTCGGGCAATCAGCCCCAGCATTTT
-,TRBJ1-2,-,TRBV14,CASSQELGGYTF,TGTGCCAGCAGCCAAGAGCTGGGAGGCTACACCTTC
-,TRBJ1-2,-,TRBV5-4,CASSLARTASNYGYTF,TGTGCCAGCAGCTTGGCTAGGACGGCCAGTAACTATGGCTACACCTTC
TRBD1,TRBJ2-7,few,TRBV28,CASLTGTGYEQYF,TGTGCCAGCCTCACCGGGACAGGTTACGAGCAGTACTTC
TRBD2,TRBJ2-1,-,TRBV4-1,CASSLISGRAHNEQFF,TGCGCCAGCAGCCTTATTAGCGGGAGGGCCCACAATGAGCAGTTCTTC